The 10 T cell receptor beta chains in this list originate from one sample, sequenced in a study of OX40 agonist ivuxolimab in advanced cancers. Profiling relied on immunoSEQ multiplex PCR, and the TCRdb table lists in-frame clones only, not all of them. The table has nearly 80,000 clones, approximately 84% seen once. The source material was CD4+ or CD8+ T cells sorted from blood, sampled in a trial of the OX40 agonist ivuxolimab. The receptor source for this set is an adult with an advanced solid tumor such as melanoma, head and neck, liver or kidney cancer.

V is TRBV5-1 and J is TRBJ2-7, with D hard to call. The CDR3 totals 15 residues. V was cut by 4 bases and J by 1 base, with 15 bases left in between. CDR1 and CDR2 (germline): SGHRS, YFSETQ. The CDR3 DNA reads as TGCGCCAGCAGCGCCGATCTGAGTCGTTCCTACGAGCAGTACTTC. Translation gives CASSADLSRSYEQYF.

The rearrangement links TRBV11-2 to TRBJ2-2; 9 bases agree with TRBD1. The CDR3 runs 14 residues. The junction had 2 bases not matched to a gene; V was cut back by 5 bases and J by 4 bases. Germline V gene sequence: CDR1 SGHAT, CDR2 FQNNGV. DNA for the CDR3: TGTGCCAGCAGCACACAGGGGGCCACCGGGGAGCTGTTTTTT. This codes for CASSTQGATGELFF.

The chain carries TRBV5-6 and TRBJ1-5; D unclear. V was cut by 4 bases and J by 1 base, with 18 bases left in between. The germline V gene has CDR1 SGHDT and CDR2 YYEEEE. This CDR3 region has 17 residues. The CDR3 loop is CASSTNQDVASNQPQHF. DNA for the CDR3: TGTGCCAGCAGCACCAACCAGGACGTTGCGAGCAATCAGCCCCAGCATTTT.

This rearrangement joins TRBV6-6 to TRBJ1-2; D ambiguous. Trimming shortened V by 7 bases and J by 9 bases, and 18 bases separated the two germline ends. Per germline, CDR1 MNHNY and CDR2 SVGAGI (reference sequence). The length of the CDR3 is 13 residues. The CDR3 DNA reads TGTGCCAGCATAGGATCGACAAGGCTCAGCTACACCTTC. It encodes CASIGSTRLSYTF.

The V gene is TRBV7-2, the J gene TRBJ1-3; 8 nucleotides align to TRBD1. The CDR3 extends over 14 amino acids. The junction had 8 bases not matched to a gene; V was cut back by 5 bases and J by 8 bases. In germline, CDR1 is SGHTA, CDR2 FQGNSA. The CDR3 reads CASSLDRVGHTIYF. The CDR3 DNA is TGTGCCAGCAGCCTGGACAGGGTTGGTCACACCATATATTTT.

This chain joins TRBV19 and TRBJ2-7; D is possibly TRBD1 or TRBD2 (5 bases each). V shed 2 bases and J shed 6 bases, with 17 bases lying between them. This CDR3 region has 15 residues. Looked up from germline, CDR1 is LNHDA and CDR2 is SQIVND (reference sequence). Written as DNA, the CDR3 is TGTGCCAGTAGTATAAGCGCAGGGACCAACGGCGAGCAGTACTTC. Protein product: CASSISAGTNGEQYF.

The rearrangement links TRBV2 to TRBJ1-4; the D is unclear. Germline V gives CDR1 SNHLY, CDR2 FYNNEI. The V gene lost 6 bases and the J gene lost 4 bases, with 9 bases spanning the gap. This CDR3 contains 13 residues. Here the CDR3 reads CASRKAVNEKLFF. The CDR3 DNA is TGTGCCAGCAGGAAGGCTGTTAATGAAAAACTGTTTTTT.

This clone turned up a few times. This chain joins TRBV12-5 and TRBJ2-3; 11 nucleotides agree with TRBD2. CDR1 is LGHNT and CDR2 is FRNRAP in the germline V gene. J lost 3 bases, V lost 5 bases, and 13 bases had no gene match. The CDR3 is made up of 18 amino acids. In nucleotides, the CDR3 is TGTGCTAGTGGTCCAAATAGCGGGAGGGCCCCGGCGACAGATACGCAGTATTTT. Translating gives CASGPNSGRAPATDTQYF.

V gene TRBV6-6 combines with J gene TRBJ2-1, with 9 bases fitting TRBD1. Trimming removed 6 bases from V and 8 bases from J; junction bases left unmatched: 11. Looked up from germline, CDR1 is MNHNY and CDR2 is SVGAGI (reference sequence). CDR3 length equals 15 residues. Written as DNA, the CDR3 is TGTGCCAGCAGGCGGACAGGGGCCTTTTTGGATGAGCAGTTCTTC. Encoded protein: CASRRTGAFLDEQFF.

The CDR3 coding sequence is TGCGCCAGCAGCTCGACAGGGGGGGCCATCTACGAGCAGTACTTC. It translates to CASSSTGGAIYEQYF. The rearrangement links TRBV5-1 to TRBJ2-7, with 9 bases fitting TRBD1. The CDR3 totals 15 residues. Germline CDR1 reads SGHRS; CDR2 reads YFSETQ. Trimming took 3 bases from V and 3 from J; bases not matched to a gene: 7.